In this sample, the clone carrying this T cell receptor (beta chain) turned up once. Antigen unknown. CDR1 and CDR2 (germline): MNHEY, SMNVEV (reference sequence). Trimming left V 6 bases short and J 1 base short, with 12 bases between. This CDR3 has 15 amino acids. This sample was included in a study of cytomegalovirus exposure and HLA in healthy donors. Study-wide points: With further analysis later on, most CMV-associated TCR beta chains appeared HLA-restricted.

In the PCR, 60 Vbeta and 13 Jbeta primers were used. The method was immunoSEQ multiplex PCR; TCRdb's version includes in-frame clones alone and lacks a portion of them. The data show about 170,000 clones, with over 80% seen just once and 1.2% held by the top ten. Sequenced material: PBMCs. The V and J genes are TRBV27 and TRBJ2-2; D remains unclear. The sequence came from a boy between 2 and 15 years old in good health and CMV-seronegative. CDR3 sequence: CASSPARWNTGELFF. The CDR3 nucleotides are TGTGCCAGCAGCCCAGCGAGATGGAACACCGGGGAGCTGTTTTTT.